The sample holds a few counts of the clone carrying this T cell receptor (beta chain). Germline loops: CDR1 SQVTM, CDR2 ANQGSEA. Trimming took off 7 bases at V and 6 bases at J, with 18 bases between the two ends. The CDR3 has 13 residues. Per the study methods: From reference gene primer amplification, estimates of nucleated cell counts were derived. Produced via immunoSEQ multiplex PCR; TCRdb's table is partial and in-frame only. Clone size and V and J calls were adopted from that table, with D and trimming inferred from the DNA. Of about 100,000 clones detected, around 85% appear once; the ten largest clones hold 13%. This specimen comes from a study of blood T cell repertoires in COVID-19. About the research overall: Whether acute or convalescent, the COVID-19 samples came from the United States, Italy and Spain. T cells, B-cell-depleted T cells, or PBMCs supplied cDNA or gDNA.

The clonotype was recovered from a man aged 45-65 years with active or convalescent COVID-19. The rearrangement joins TRBV29-1 to TRBJ1-1; D call uncertain. The sequencing sample was made of peripheral blood. This CDR3 is CSGAYLFSSEAFF. In nucleotides, the CDR3 is TGCAGCGGGGCTTACTTATTCTCGTCTGAAGCTTTCTTT. Based on the CDR3 plus reference TRBV29-1 and TRBJ1-1, the full variable domain is SAVISQKPSRDICQRGTSLTIQCQVDSQVTMMFWYRQQPGQSLTLIATANQGSEATYESGFVIDKFPISRPNLTFSTLTVSNMSPEDSSIYLCSGAYLFSSEAFFGQGTRLTVV.